This TCR beta chain appears in the sequencing data of a study of human CD8 memory T cell subsets. TCR beta libraries were made by UMI-labeled 5' RACE. For each CDR3 protein, TCRdb gives one entry from its re-call of the 5' RACE reads, without DNA. This repertoire includes around 11,000 distinct CDR3 sequences. The CDR3 totals 12 residues. The germline V gene encodes CDR1 MNHNY and CDR2 SVGAGI (reference sequence). From healthy donors, buffy coats were the source of the PBMC. The sample consisted of CD8+ T cells from PBMCs. This sequence originates from a human donor in good health. The chain joins TRBV6-6 to TRBJ2-7; TCRdb indicates TRBD2, and absent DNA this call remains unverified. The CDR3: CASSVPPYEQYF.